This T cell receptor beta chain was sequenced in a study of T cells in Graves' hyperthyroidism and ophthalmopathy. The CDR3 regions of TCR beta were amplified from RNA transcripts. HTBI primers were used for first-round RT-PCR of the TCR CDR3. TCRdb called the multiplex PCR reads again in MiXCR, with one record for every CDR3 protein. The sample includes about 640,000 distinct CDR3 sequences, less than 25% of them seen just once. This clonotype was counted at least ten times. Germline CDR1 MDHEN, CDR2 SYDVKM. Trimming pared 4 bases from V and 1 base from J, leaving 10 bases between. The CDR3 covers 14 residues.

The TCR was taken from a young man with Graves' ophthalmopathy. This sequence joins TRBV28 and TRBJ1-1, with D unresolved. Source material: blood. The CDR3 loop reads CASSSDSANTEAFF. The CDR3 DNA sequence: TGTGCCAGCAGTTCAGACTCCGCGAACACTGAAGCTTTCTTT.